The T cell receptor beta chain under discussion was sequenced for a study of blood T cell repertoires in COVID-19 (dated by TCRdb to 2020 to 2021). Study-wide context: Samples covering the acute and convalescent phases of COVID-19 were provided by collaborators in the United States, Italy and Spain. Subjects who had been exposed to COVID-19, were actively infected with it, or had recovered from it provided the deeply sampled blood TCRbeta repertoires that made up the dataset. The samples were drawn from two sources: the first 160 participants of the ongoing ImmuneRACE study, and 1,000 to 1,500 subjects contributed by 6 global collaborators. Where available, HLA class I and class II types were obtained from metadata supplied by the sample provider rather than from assay-based typing. The material from the prospective study consisted of cDNA or gDNA derived from T cells, B-cell-depleted T cells, or PBMCs. Sample metadata almost always included a de-identified subject ID, COVID-19 status, age in years and sex. The repertoires were released in a freely available public database intended as a resource for research on the immune response to SARS-CoV-2.

This clone showed up just once. The target of this receptor is not known. Per-base quality was not reported, and no clone a single base away is much larger than it. Collaborating institutions collected whole blood in K2EDTA tubes following their own protocols. For TCRbeta analysis, collaborators shipped samples in one of three forms: frozen whole blood, isolated PBMCs, or DNA extracted from either of those sample types. The paper as a whole reports these results and caveats: Clinical and demographic metadata were provided uncurated, with the amount varying by source and participant.

TCRbeta CDR3 regions were amplified from genomic DNA using the immunoSEQ Assay, a bias-controlled multiplex PCR. Turning to the authors' computational methods: The number of nucleated cells in each sample was estimated by amplification of reference gene primers within the assay. To quantify the absolute abundance of each unique TCRbeta CDR3 rearrangement, sequence reads were collapsed and filtered. Productive Simpson clonality was computed per sample as the square root of Simpson's diversity index over productive rearrangements. TCRdb took this table from immuneACCESS and kept in-frame rearrangements with V and J called. Such tables lack part of the clones; where checked against another copy, unresolved V genes explain under half of the gap, and the rest is unexplained. V and J calls and clone size are as listed in that table; D and trimming were resolved from the DNA. Recorded for this sample are approximately 140,000 clones; roughly 90% of them occurred a single time. Clones ranked in the top ten supply around 2.1% of the sample.

CDR3 length: 20 amino acids, cysteine to phenylalanine. Only the CDR3 portion is preserved as DNA: 60 bases, with reading frame beginning at the first base. The germline V and J ends show losses of 2 bases and 0 bases respectively, and no gene match explains 12 bases of the junction. CDR1 MNHEY and CDR2 SVGEGT are derived from the germline V gene. The TCR sequence derives from a man between 65 and 85 years old with active COVID-19. The rearranged segments are TRBV6-2 or TRBV6-3 and TRBJ2-1; 11 bases in between match TRBD2. Sequencing was carried out using peripheral blood. The sequenced DNA: TGTGCCAGCAGTTACCCCACGGCTAGCGGGAGGCCGGGCTCCTACAATGAGCAGTTCTTC. Its protein is CASSYPTASGRPGSYNEQFF.